This T cell receptor beta chain was sequenced for a study of blood T cell repertoires in COVID-19. Germline V gives CDR1 MNHEY, CDR2 SMNVEV (reference sequence). The V segment lost 3 bases and the J segment 4 bases; nucleotides outside the gene matches: 6. The CDR3 loop spans 16 amino acids. The data were produced by immunoSEQ multiplex PCR, yet TCRdb's version contains in-frame clones alone and is incomplete. This sample yields some 140,000 clones, of which about four fifths are seen a single time; 5% belongs to the top ten. This sequence joins TRBV27 and TRBJ2-1; TRBD2 aligns across 10 bases. The sequence was collected from a woman aged 70-85 years with COVID-19, enrolled during active disease. The sequenced sample consisted of peripheral blood. CDR3 in DNA: TGTGCCAGCAGTTTGGGTAGCGGGGGGTTTTACAATGAGCAGTTCTTC. This gives the protein CASSLGSGGFYNEQFF.